The present entry profiles one T cell receptor (beta chain) with its context. The CDR3 spans 13 residues. Looked up from germline, CDR1 is MDHEN and CDR2 is SYDVKM. V was cut by 3 bases and J by 0 bases, with 3 bases left in between. TCRdb re-called the 5' RACE reads with MiXCR, one entry per CDR3 protein. This repertoire shows roughly 170,000 distinct CDR3 sequences, 9.8% found once; its top ten account for about 16%. This sample is part of a study of CD8 T cells in ankylosing spondylitis. J is TRBJ1-3 and V is TRBV28; the D is unclear. The clonotype was recovered from a female donor with ankylosing spondylitis or in good health (not recorded which). The specimen sequenced was blood, either unsorted or a sorted T cell fraction (not recorded which). CDR3 in amino acids: CASSFSSGNTIYF. CDR3 bases: TGTGCCAGCAGTTTTTCCTCTGGAAACACCATATATTTT.